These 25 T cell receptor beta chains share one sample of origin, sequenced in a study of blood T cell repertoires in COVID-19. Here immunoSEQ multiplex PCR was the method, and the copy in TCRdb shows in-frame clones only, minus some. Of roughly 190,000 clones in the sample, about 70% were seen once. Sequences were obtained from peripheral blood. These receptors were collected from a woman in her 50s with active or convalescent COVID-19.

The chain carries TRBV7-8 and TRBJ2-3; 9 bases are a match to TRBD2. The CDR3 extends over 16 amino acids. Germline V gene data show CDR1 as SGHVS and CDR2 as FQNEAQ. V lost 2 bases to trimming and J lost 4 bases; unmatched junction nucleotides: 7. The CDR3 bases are TGTGCCAGCAGCTTACGAACGGGACTAGCTGCAGATACGCAGTATTTT. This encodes CASSLRTGLAADTQYF.

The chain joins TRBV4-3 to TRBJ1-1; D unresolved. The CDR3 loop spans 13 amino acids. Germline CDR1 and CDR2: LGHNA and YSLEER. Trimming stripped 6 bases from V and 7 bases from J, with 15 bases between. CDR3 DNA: TGCGCCAGCAGTCACGGGAACAGTGTTGAAGCTTTCTTT. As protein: CASSHGNSVEAFF.

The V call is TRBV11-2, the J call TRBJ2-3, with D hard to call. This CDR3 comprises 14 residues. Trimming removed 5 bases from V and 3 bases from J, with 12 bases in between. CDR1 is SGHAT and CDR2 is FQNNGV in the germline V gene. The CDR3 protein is CASSPLRGTDTQYF. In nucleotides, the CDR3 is TGTGCCAGCAGCCCGTTACGCGGTACAGATACGCAGTATTTT.

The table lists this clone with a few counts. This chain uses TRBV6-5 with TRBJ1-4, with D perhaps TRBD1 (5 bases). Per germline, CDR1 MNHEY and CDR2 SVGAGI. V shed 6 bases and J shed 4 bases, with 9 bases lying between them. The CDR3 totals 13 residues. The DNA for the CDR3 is TGTGCCAGCAGACGACAGATTAATGAAAAACTGTTTTTT. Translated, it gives CASRRQINEKLFF.

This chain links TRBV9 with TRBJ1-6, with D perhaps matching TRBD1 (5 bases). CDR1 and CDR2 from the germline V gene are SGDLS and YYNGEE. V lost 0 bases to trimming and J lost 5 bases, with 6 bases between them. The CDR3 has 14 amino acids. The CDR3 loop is CASSVGRDNSPLHF. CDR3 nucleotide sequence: TGTGCCAGCAGCGTAGGCAGGGATAATTCACCCCTCCACTTT.

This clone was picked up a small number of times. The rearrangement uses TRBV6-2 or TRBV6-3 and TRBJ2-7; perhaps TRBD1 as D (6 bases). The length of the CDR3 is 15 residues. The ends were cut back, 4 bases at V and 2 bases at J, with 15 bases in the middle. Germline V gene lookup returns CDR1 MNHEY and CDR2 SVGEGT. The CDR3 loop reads CASSLPGTHTYEQYF. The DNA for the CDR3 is TGTGCCAGCAGTTTACCTGGGACACACACCTACGAGCAGTACTTC.

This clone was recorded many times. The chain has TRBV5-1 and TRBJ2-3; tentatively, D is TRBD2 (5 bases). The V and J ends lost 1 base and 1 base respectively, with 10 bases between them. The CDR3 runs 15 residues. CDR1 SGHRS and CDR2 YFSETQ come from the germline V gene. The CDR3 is CASSLLGRGTDTQYF. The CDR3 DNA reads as TGCGCCAGCAGCTTGTTAGGGCGGGGCACAGATACGCAGTATTTT. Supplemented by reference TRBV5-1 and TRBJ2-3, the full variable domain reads KAGVTQTPRYLIKTRGQQVTLSCSPISGHRSVSWYQQTPGQGLQFLFEYFSETQRNKGNFPGRFSGRQFSNSRSEMNVSTLELGDSALYLCASSLLGRGTDTQYFGPGTRLTVL.

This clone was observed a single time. The CDR3 nucleotides read TGTGCCTGGAGTGTCGGGGTAGCTGGTGATACGCAGTATTTT. Translated, it gives CAWSVGVAGDTQYF. V is TRBV30 and J is TRBJ2-3; D may be TRBD2 (5 bases). The germline gives CDR1 GTSNPN, CDR2 SVGIG (reference sequence). The CDR3 runs to 14 residues. V dropped 0 bases and J dropped 6 bases, with 13 bases sitting between them.

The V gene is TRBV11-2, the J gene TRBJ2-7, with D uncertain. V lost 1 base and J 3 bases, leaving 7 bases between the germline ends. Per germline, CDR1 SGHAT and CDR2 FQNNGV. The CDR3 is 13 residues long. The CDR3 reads CASSLGADYEQYF. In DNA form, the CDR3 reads TGTGCCAGCAGCTTAGGTGCAGACTACGAGCAGTACTTC.

CDR3 in amino acids: CASSQVIGLAGVETGELFF. CDR3 bases: TGTGCCAGCAGCCAAGTCATAGGACTAGCGGGAGTCGAGACCGGGGAGCTGTTTTTT. The chain has TRBV4-2 and TRBJ2-2; 13 nucleotides match TRBD2. Per germline, CDR1 LGHNA and CDR2 YNFKEQ. This CDR3 contains 19 residues. Trimming took 1 base from V and 5 from J; bases not matched to a gene: 10.

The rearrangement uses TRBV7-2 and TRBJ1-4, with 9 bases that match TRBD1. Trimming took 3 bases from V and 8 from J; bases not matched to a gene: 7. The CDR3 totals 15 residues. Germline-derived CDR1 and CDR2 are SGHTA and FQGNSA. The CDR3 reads CASSLGGQGGEKLFF. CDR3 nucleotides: TGTGCCAGCAGCTTGGGGGGACAGGGTGGAGAAAAACTGTTTTTT.

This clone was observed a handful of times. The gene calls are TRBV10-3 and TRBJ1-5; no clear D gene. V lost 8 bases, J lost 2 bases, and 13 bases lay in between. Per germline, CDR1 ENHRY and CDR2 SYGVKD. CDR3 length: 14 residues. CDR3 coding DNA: TGTGCCATCTCGGGTAGCGAGGGCAATCAGCCCCAGCATTTT. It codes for CAISGSEGNQPQHF.

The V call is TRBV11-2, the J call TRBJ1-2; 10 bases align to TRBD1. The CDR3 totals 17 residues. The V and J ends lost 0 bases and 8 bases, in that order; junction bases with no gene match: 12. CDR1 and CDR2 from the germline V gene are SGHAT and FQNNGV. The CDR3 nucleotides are TGTGCCAGCAGCTTAGAGATTGTGGGACAGGGGTTCGCCGGCTACACCTTC. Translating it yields CASSLEIVGQGFAGYTF.

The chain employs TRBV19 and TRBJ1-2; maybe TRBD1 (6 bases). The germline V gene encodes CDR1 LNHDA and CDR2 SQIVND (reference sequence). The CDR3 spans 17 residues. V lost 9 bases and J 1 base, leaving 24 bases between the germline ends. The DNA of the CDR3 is TGTGCCAGCCGACCCACAGGGCTCCGTAAGGGTAACTATGGCTACACCTTC. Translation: CASRPTGLRKGNYGYTF.

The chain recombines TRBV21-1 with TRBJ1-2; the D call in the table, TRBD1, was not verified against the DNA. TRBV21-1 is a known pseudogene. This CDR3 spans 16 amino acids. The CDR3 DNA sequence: TGTGCCAGCAGCAAAGTAACCCAGGGTGGTATTCGTGGCTACACCTTC. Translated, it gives CASSKVTQGGIRGYTF.

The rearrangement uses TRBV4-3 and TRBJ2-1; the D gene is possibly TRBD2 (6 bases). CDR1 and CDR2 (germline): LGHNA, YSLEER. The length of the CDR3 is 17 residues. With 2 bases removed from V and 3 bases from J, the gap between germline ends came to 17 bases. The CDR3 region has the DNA TGCGCCAGCAGCCAAAAGGGACTTGGAGGGTACTACAATGAGCAGTTCTTC. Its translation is CASSQKGLGGYYNEQFF.

CDR3 loop: CASSFSAAPFTDTQYF. The DNA for the CDR3 is TGTGCCAGCAGTTTTTCGGCGGCTCCCTTCACAGATACGCAGTATTTT. The chain combines TRBV27 with TRBJ2-3; no clear D. The CDR3 is 16 amino acids. The germline gives CDR1 MNHEY, CDR2 SMNVEV (reference sequence). Trimming shortened V by 3 bases and J by 2 bases, and 15 bases separated the two germline ends.

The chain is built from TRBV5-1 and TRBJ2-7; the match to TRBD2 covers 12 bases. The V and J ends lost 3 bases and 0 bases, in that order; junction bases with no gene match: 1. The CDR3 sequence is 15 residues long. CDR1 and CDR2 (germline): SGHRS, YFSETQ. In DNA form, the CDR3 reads TGCGCCAGCAGCTCGACTAGCGGGGGCTCCTACGAGCAGTACTTC. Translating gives CASSSTSGGSYEQYF.

The CDR3 bases are TGTGCCAGCAGCTTGGAGGGGACTCGCGACTATGGCTACACCTTC. It specifies CASSLEGTRDYGYTF. This chain joins TRBV5-5 and TRBJ1-2; possibly TRBD1 for D (5 bases). Germline V gives CDR1 SGHKS, CDR2 YYEKEE (reference sequence). The V end lost 0 bases, the J end lost 3 bases, and 12 bases lay between the germline ends. The CDR3 length is 15 residues.

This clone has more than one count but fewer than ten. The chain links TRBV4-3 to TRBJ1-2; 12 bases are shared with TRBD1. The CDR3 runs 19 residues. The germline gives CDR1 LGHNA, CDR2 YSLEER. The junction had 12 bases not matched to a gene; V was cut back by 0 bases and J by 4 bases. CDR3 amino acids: CASSQDPGQGAEQVYGYTF. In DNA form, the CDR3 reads TGCGCCAGCAGCCAAGATCCGGGACAGGGGGCGGAACAAGTCTATGGCTACACCTTC.

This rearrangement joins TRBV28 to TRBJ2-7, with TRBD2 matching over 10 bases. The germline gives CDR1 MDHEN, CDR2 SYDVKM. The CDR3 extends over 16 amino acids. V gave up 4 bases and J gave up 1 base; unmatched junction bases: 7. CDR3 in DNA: TGTGCCAGCAGTTCCCCGGCGACTAGCGGGTCCTACGAGCAGTACTTC. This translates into CASSSPATSGSYEQYF.

The CDR3 protein is CASSQLAGGNYEQYF. The CDR3 nucleotides are TGCGCCAGCAGCCAACTAGCGGGAGGTAACTACGAGCAGTACTTC. The gene calls are TRBV5-1 and TRBJ2-7; 12 bases align to TRBD2. The CDR3 length is 15 residues. Germline trimming cut 4 bases from V and 3 bases from J; bases unmatched to any gene: 5. Germline CDR1 is SGHRS and CDR2 is YFSETQ.

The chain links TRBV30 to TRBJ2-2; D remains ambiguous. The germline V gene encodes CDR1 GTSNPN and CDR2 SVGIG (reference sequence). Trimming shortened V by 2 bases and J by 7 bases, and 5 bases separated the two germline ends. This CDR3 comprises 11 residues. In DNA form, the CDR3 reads TGTGCCTGGAGTCAGGACGGGGAGCTGTTTTTT. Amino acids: CAWSQDGELFF.

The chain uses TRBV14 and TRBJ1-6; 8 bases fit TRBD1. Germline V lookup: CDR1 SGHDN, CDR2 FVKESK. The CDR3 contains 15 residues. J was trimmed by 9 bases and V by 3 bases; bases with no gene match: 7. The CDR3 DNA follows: TGTGCCAGCAGCCAGTCCAGACAGGGGAGTTCACCCCTCCACTTT. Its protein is CASSQSRQGSSPLHF.

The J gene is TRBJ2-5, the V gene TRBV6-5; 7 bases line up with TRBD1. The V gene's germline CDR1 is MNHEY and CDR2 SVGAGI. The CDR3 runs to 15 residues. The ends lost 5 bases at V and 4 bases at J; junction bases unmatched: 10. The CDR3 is CASSTGVGSRETQYF. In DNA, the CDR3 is TGTGCCAGCAGTACAGGGGTTGGATCGCGAGAGACCCAGTACTTC.